This entry lists 22 T cell receptor beta chains sequenced from one sample in a study of blood T cell repertoires in COVID-19. TCRdb keeps only in-frame clones here, not all; method: immunoSEQ multiplex PCR. The table lists some 300,000 clones, just under 90% of them singletons. Sequences were obtained from peripheral blood. Source of these receptors: a woman between 25 and 40 years old with COVID-19, enrolled during active disease.

The J gene is TRBJ1-1, the V gene TRBV5-4, with a possible D match to TRBD1 (5 bases). The germline CDR1 and CDR2 sequences are SGHNT and YYREEE (reference sequence). Trimming stripped 5 bases from V and 2 bases from J, with 19 bases between. The CDR3 loop spans 16 amino acids. CDR3 bases: TGTGCCAGCAGTCCGGGGGGGGGAATTAGAAACACTGAAGCTTTCTTT. This sequence encodes CASSPGGGIRNTEAFF.

This chain uses TRBV7-9 with TRBJ1-4; D remains ambiguous. V was trimmed by 4 bases and J by 4 bases, leaving 19 bases between them. From germline, CDR1 is SEHNR and CDR2 FQNEAQ (reference sequence). This CDR3 is 17 amino acids long. Written as DNA, the CDR3 is TGTGCCAGCAGCTCTAGCACCCTCGTGAGCTTTAATGAAAAACTGTTTTTT. As protein: CASSSSTLVSFNEKLFF.

The V call is TRBV18, the J call TRBJ1-1; D may be TRBD1 (6 bases). V was clipped by 3 bases and J by 4 bases, with 15 bases between them. The CDR3 spans 15 residues. Germline CDR1 KGHSH, CDR2 LQKENI. CDR3 protein: CASSPVLGQITEAFF. The CDR3 DNA reads TGTGCCAGCTCACCGGTTTTAGGACAGATCACTGAAGCTTTCTTT.

This chain uses TRBV7-2 with TRBJ1-1; tentatively, D is TRBD1 (5 bases). The germline V and J ends were trimmed by 4 bases and 2 bases, with 20 bases remaining between them. Germline values: CDR1 SGHTA, CDR2 FQGNSA. CDR3 length: 17 residues. CDR3 residues: CASSSGLWVGLNTEAFF. The CDR3 DNA sequence: TGTGCCAGCAGCTCAGGGCTATGGGTGGGTTTAAACACTGAAGCTTTCTTT.

The CDR3 DNA is TGTGCCAGCAGCGTTGGGACAGGGTGGAACAATGAGCAGTTCTTC. Translation: CASSVGTGWNNEQFF. The V gene is TRBV7-2, the J gene TRBJ2-1, with 9 bases fitting TRBD1. The CDR3 is 15 residues long. In germline, CDR1 is SGHTA, CDR2 FQGNSA. V lost 5 bases to trimming and J lost 5 bases; unmatched junction nucleotides: 7.

The genes are TRBV6-5 and TRBJ2-7; maybe TRBD1 (5 bases). Germline V lookup: CDR1 MNHEY, CDR2 SVGAGI. The CDR3 contains 10 residues. Trimming pared 8 bases from V and 5 bases from J, leaving 7 bases between. CDR3 sequence reads: CASEGDEQYV. The CDR3 DNA is TGTGCCAGCGAAGGGGACGAGCAGTACGTC.

In regard to this clone: One end of the junction is discordant with germline, which a read error may explain. This rearrangement joins TRBV18 to TRBJ2-3; 7 bases fit TRBD1. CDR3 length: 13 residues. The germline gives CDR1 KGHSH, CDR2 LQKENI. CDR3 in DNA: TGTGCCAGCTTACCACAGGGGCAAGATACGCAGTATTTT. Translation: CASLPQGQDTQYF. Looking up the rest from reference TRBV18 and TRBJ2-3 gives the full variable domain: NAGVMQNPRHLVRRRGQEARLRCSPMKGHSHVYWYRQLPEEGLKFMVYLQKENIIDESGMPKERFSAEFPKEGPSILRIQQVVRGDSAAYFCASLPQGQDTQYFGPGTRLTVL.

The chain joins TRBV20-1 to TRBJ1-5, with D possibly being TRBD1 (5 bases). V gave up 3 bases and J gave up 6 bases, with 15 bases separating them. There are 14 residues in the CDR3. Germline V CDR1 and CDR2: DFQATT, SNEGSKA (reference sequence). The CDR3 sequence is CSASWRGGGQPQHF. DNA of the CDR3: TGCAGTGCTAGTTGGAGGGGTGGTGGTCAGCCCCAGCATTTT.

The chain has TRBV6-1 and TRBJ1-2, with D tentatively TRBD1 (5 bases). Germline V gene sequence: CDR1 MNHNS, CDR2 SASEGT. This CDR3 contains 12 residues. The V gene lost 3 bases and the J gene lost 6 bases, with 8 bases spanning the gap. The CDR3 here is CASSDSGNGYTF. CDR3 nucleotide sequence: TGTGCCAGCAGTGATTCAGGGAATGGCTACACCTTC.

The chain employs TRBV20-1 and TRBJ2-5; D not certain. The CDR3 runs to 10 residues. V lost 3 bases, J lost 6 bases, and 5 bases lay in between. Germline V lookup: CDR1 DFQATT, CDR2 SNEGSKA (reference sequence). Here the CDR3 reads CSASRQTQYF. The CDR3 bases are TGCAGTGCTAGCAGGCAGACCCAGTACTTC.

This chain uses TRBV7-2 with TRBJ2-3; 10 bases are a match to TRBD2. Germline CDR1 and CDR2: SGHTA and FQGNSA. CDR3 size: 14 residues. V lost 8 bases and J lost 2; bases outside the gene matches: 4. CDR3 amino acids: CASLAGVNTDTQYF. Here the CDR3 DNA reads TGTGCCAGCCTAGCGGGGGTAAACACAGATACGCAGTATTTT.

The chain has TRBV9 and TRBJ2-7; 12 bases are shared with TRBD2. The CDR3 is made up of 14 amino acids. The V gene end was trimmed by 4 bases and the J gene end by 3 bases; junction bases not matched to a gene: 2. Per germline, CDR1 SGDLS and CDR2 YYNGEE. The CDR3 is CASSLLAGGYEQYF. The CDR3 nucleotides are TGTGCCAGCAGCCTACTAGCGGGGGGCTACGAGCAGTACTTC.

This chain links TRBV6-5 with TRBJ1-5; TRBD1 matches 8 bases. The CDR3 has 14 residues. Per germline, CDR1 MNHEY and CDR2 SVGAGI. The ends lost 5 bases at V and 9 bases at J; junction bases unmatched: 9. This chain's CDR3 is CASSLDRDSGPQHF. The CDR3 coding sequence is TGTGCCAGCAGTCTGGACAGGGATTCAGGGCCCCAGCATTTT.

The gene calls are TRBV9 and TRBJ1-4; possibly TRBD1 for D (6 bases). V was clipped by 0 bases and J by 4 bases, with 10 bases between them. Germline V gene lookup returns CDR1 SGDLS and CDR2 YYNGEE. CDR3 length equals 15 residues. DNA of the CDR3: TGTGCCAGCAGCGTAGAGGGGGGGCTTAATGAAAAACTGTTTTTT. It yields the protein CASSVEGGLNEKLFF.

This clone occurred once. CDR3 nucleotides: TGTGCCAGCTCGGCGGGACAGGGGTTTACAGATACGCAGTATTTT. As protein: CASSAGQGFTDTQYF. The V call is TRBV28, the J call TRBJ2-3; 10 bases line up with TRBD1. V gave up 8 bases and J gave up 3 bases; unmatched junction bases: 8. This CDR3 region has 15 residues. Germline V lookup: CDR1 MDHEN, CDR2 SYDVKM.

This clone was seen a single time. The chain couples TRBV4-2 to TRBJ2-1, with 10 bases identical to TRBD2. V dropped 0 bases and J dropped 2; count of bases not matched to a gene: 1. Germline V gene lookup returns CDR1 LGHNA and CDR2 YNFKEQ. CDR3 length: 16 amino acids. Here the CDR3 DNA reads TGTGCCAGCAGCCAAGAAGCGGGGGGGCCCTACAATGAGCAGTTCTTC. Encoded protein: CASSQEAGGPYNEQFF.

This clone appeared a few times. The chain links TRBV6-5 to TRBJ1-1; 7 nucleotides agree with TRBD1. Germline CDR1 is MNHEY and CDR2 is SVGAGI. With 4 bases clipped from V and 1 base from J, the junction kept 9 bases outside the gene matches. The length of the CDR3 is 16 residues. This CDR3 reads CASSSAPGTANTEAFF. CDR3 sequence (DNA): TGTGCCAGCAGTTCGGCTCCCGGGACAGCGAACACTGAAGCTTTCTTT.

This chain joins TRBV4-1 and TRBJ2-1, with 11 bases matching TRBD1. CDR1 MGHRA and CDR2 YSYEKL come from the germline V gene. The CDR3 is made up of 16 amino acids. Trimming took 3 bases from V and 9 from J; bases not matched to a gene: 10. DNA for the CDR3: TGCGCCAGCAGCCACAAAGGGACAGGGGGTCTGGGTGAGCAGTTCTTC. Its protein is CASSHKGTGGLGEQFF.

The V call is TRBV29-1, the J call TRBJ2-7; 7 bases are shared with TRBD1. V trimming: 4 bases; J trimming: 4 bases; junction bases outside the gene matches: 7. CDR1 is SQVTM and CDR2 is ANQGSEA in the germline V gene. This CDR3 is 13 amino acids long. The CDR3 nucleotides read TGCAGCGTTGGGCAGGGGGAAGGATACGAGCAGTACTTC. Its protein product is CSVGQGEGYEQYF.

The chain couples TRBV4-2 to TRBJ1-3; 11 bases agree with TRBD1. The CDR3 length is 15 residues. With 1 base clipped from V and 6 bases from J, the junction kept 2 bases outside the gene matches. Germline V gene data show CDR1 as LGHNA and CDR2 as YNFKEQ. CDR3 sequence: CASSQAGQGANTIYF. The CDR3 DNA follows: TGTGCCAGCAGCCAAGCAGGACAGGGGGCAAACACCATATATTTT.

This chain uses TRBV2 with TRBJ2-3; D is unclear. The CDR3 sequence is 12 residues long. The germline gives CDR1 SNHLY, CDR2 FYNNEI. V shed 1 base and J shed 6 bases, with 5 bases lying between them. The DNA for the CDR3 is TGTGCCAGCAGTGAAGGCCGGGATACGCAGTATTTT. Its protein product is CASSEGRDTQYF.

This chain joins TRBV15 and TRBJ1-1, with 8 bases fitting TRBD1. J lost 5 bases, V lost 0 bases, and 8 bases had no gene match. Germline CDR1 LNHNV, CDR2 YYDKDF (reference sequence). The CDR3 has 16 amino acids. CDR3 sequence: CATSREGQETRTEAFF. DNA for the CDR3: TGTGCCACCAGCAGAGAGGGACAGGAGACGAGGACTGAAGCTTTCTTT.